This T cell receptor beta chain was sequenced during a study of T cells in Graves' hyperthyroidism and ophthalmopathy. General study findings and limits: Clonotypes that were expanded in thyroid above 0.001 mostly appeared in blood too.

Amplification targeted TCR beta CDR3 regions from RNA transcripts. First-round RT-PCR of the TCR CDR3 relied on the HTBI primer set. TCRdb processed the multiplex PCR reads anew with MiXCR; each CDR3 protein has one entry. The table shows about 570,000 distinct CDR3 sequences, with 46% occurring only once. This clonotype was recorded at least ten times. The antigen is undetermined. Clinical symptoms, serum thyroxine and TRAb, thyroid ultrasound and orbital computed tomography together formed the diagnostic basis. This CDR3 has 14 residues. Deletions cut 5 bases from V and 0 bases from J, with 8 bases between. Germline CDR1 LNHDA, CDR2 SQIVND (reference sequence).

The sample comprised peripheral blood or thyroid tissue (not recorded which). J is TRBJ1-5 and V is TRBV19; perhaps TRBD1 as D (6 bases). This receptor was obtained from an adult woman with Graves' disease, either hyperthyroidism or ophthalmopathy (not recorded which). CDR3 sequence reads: CASSARGSNQPQHF. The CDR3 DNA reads TGTGCCAGTAGTGCCAGGGGTAGCAATCAGCCCCAGCATTTT.